The source of this T cell receptor (beta chain) is a study of CD8+ T cells in alopecia areata. Regarding the study as a whole: Affected lesional scalp, above all in alopecia totalis/universalis, was more clonal than normal scalp.

CDR3 length equals 12 residues. V was pared by 4 bases and J by 3 bases, with 8 bases between. Germline V gives CDR1 SGHDT, CDR2 YYEEEE. On this clone: The antigen is not known.

Sequencing relied on a cDNA template that was reverse transcribed from extracted RNA. The repertoire was sequenced with immunoSEQ multiplex PCR; TCRdb's copy has only in-frame clones and lacks some. The table lists about 110,000 clones, roughly 59% of them singletons. The sequenced sample consisted of CD8+ T cells sorted from blood. The source of this sequence is a human donor in good health. This sequence joins TRBV5-6 and TRBJ2-7, with D perhaps TRBD2 (6 bases). The CDR3 DNA reads TGTGCCAGCAGCCCGGGAGACTACGAGCAGTACTTC. Amino acid sequence: CASSPGDYEQYF.